These 20 T cell receptor beta chains came from one sample sequenced in a study of T cells in Graves' hyperthyroidism and ophthalmopathy. Amplified TCR beta CDR3 regions came from RNA transcripts. HTBI primers were used for first-round RT-PCR of the TCR CDR3. Each CDR3 protein is one row after TCRdb ran MiXCR on the multiplex PCR reads. The sample shows fewer than 350,000 distinct CDR3 sequences, about 19% of them seen only once. The sequencing sample was made of blood. These receptors came from a man aged 45-65 years with Graves' ophthalmopathy.

This clonotype has ten or more counts. V is TRBV18 and J is TRBJ2-7; TRBD1 aligns across 8 bases. The CDR3 extends over 14 amino acids. Germline-derived CDR1 and CDR2 are KGHSH and LQKENI. V lost 4 bases, J lost 2 bases, and 4 bases stayed unmatched. The CDR3 DNA reads as TGTGCCAGCTCACGAGGGGACAGGCCCTACGAGCAGTACTTC. It codes for CASSRGDRPYEQYF. Drawing the rest from reference TRBV18 and TRBJ2-7, the complete variable domain is NAGVMQNPRHLVRRRGQEARLRCSPMKGHSHVYWYRQLPEEGLKFMVYLQKENIIDESGMPKERFSAEFPKEGPSILRIQQVVRGDSAAYFCASSRGDRPYEQYFGPGTRLTVT.

This clonotype was seen at least ten times. J is TRBJ2-7 and V is TRBV11-1; D not resolved. The germline V and J ends were trimmed by 5 bases and 3 bases, with 20 bases remaining between them. This CDR3 has 16 amino acids. The V gene's germline CDR1 is SGHAT and CDR2 FQDESV (reference sequence). Here the CDR3 DNA reads TGTGCCAGCAGCCCGTTCGTTGGCAGTTCCGGCTACGAGCAGTACTTC. As protein: CASSPFVGSSGYEQYF.

This clonotype has only a few counts. This chain uses TRBV11-2 with TRBJ2-3; TRBD2 matches at 10 bases. The germline gives CDR1 SGHAT, CDR2 FQNNGV. The CDR3 is made up of 15 amino acids. V shed 4 bases, J shed 5 bases, and the junction held 6 bases outside the gene matches. Here the CDR3 reads CASSSSSGSGDTQYF. The CDR3 DNA reads as TGTGCCAGCAGCTCCTCTAGCGGGAGCGGAGATACGCAGTATTTT.

There are many counts of this clonotype. V usage is TRBV27 and J usage is TRBJ1-1, with a possible D match to TRBD1 (6 bases). V lost 5 bases, J lost 6 bases, and 19 bases lay in between. The CDR3 length is 15 residues. CDR1 is MNHEY and CDR2 is SMNVEV in the germline V gene (reference sequence). CDR3 in amino acids: CASSPRGQLRAEAFF. Written as DNA, the CDR3 is TGTGCCAGCAGTCCAAGAGGACAGCTGAGGGCTGAAGCTTTCTTT.

Ten or more counts support this clonotype. The chain employs TRBV28 and TRBJ2-1; no clear D gene. Germline-derived CDR1 and CDR2 are MDHEN and SYDVKM. The CDR3 is 13 amino acids. The V gene lost 2 bases and the J gene lost 8 bases, with 10 bases spanning the gap. Here the CDR3 reads CASSLVSFDEQFF. In DNA, the CDR3 is TGTGCCAGCAGTTTAGTCTCGTTTGATGAGCAGTTCTTC.

This clonotype was picked up a small number of times. The rearrangement uses TRBV6-1 and TRBJ2-5; no firm D call. Trimming shortened V by 2 bases and J by 2 bases, and 6 bases separated the two germline ends. Germline V gene lookup returns CDR1 MNHNS and CDR2 SASEGT. This CDR3 spans 13 amino acids. In DNA, the CDR3 is TGTGCCAGCAGTGAAAGGCAGCAAGAGACCCAGTACTTC. It is translated as CASSERQQETQYF.

The CDR3 here is CASSLATAYSGNTIYF. CDR3 bases: TGCGCCAGCAGCTTAGCAACCGCATACTCTGGAAACACCATATATTTT. The J gene is TRBJ1-3, the V gene TRBV5-1; no clear D. The CDR3 has 16 amino acids. Germline CDR1 SGHRS, CDR2 YFSETQ. V shed 2 bases and J shed 0 bases, with 12 bases lying between them.

This clonotype was detected many times. V is TRBV7-8 and J is TRBJ2-3; TRBD1 agrees at 7 bases. CDR3 size: 17 residues. Germline V lookup: CDR1 SGHVS, CDR2 FQNEAQ. V trimming: 5 bases; J trimming: 0 bases; junction bases outside the gene matches: 11. The CDR3, as DNA: TGTGCCAGCAGCCTCCGACAGGGAAGGGCTAGCACAGATACGCAGTATTTT. Amino acids: CASSLRQGRASTDTQYF.

This clonotype was counted at least ten times. The chain combines TRBV11-2 with TRBJ2-7; 9 bases agree with TRBD1. The junction had 4 bases not matched to a gene; V was cut back by 0 bases and J by 4 bases. The CDR3 totals 15 residues. Germline CDR1 SGHAT, CDR2 FQNNGV. The CDR3 reads CASSLDRTGVYEQYF. CDR3 nucleotides: TGTGCCAGCAGCTTAGACCGGACAGGGGTTTACGAGCAGTACTTC.

This clonotype was counted ten times or more. This rearrangement joins TRBV5-1 to TRBJ2-7; maybe TRBD2 (5 bases). The CDR3 runs 13 residues. V was trimmed by 4 bases and J by 2 bases, leaving 10 bases between them. Germline V gene lookup returns CDR1 SGHRS and CDR2 YFSETQ. The CDR3 is CASSIGLTYEQYF. Written as DNA, the CDR3 is TGCGCCAGCAGCATCGGACTGACCTACGAGCAGTACTTC. The full variable domain, in which reference TRBV5-1 and TRBJ2-7 provide the parts outside the CDR3, is KAGVTQTPRYLIKTRGQQVTLSCSPISGHRSVSWYQQTPGQGLQFLFEYFSETQRNKGNFPGRFSGRQFSNSRSEMNVSTLELGDSALYLCASSIGLTYEQYFGPGTRLTVT.

In this sample, this clonotype turned up a few times. This chain connects TRBV20-1 to TRBJ1-1; 9 bases align to TRBD1. The CDR3 spans 14 residues. From germline, CDR1 is DFQATT and CDR2 SNEGSKA (reference sequence). Losses at the gene ends were 1 base for V and 0 bases for J; bases not matched to a gene: 0. Here the CDR3 reads CSARGDRVNTEAFF. CDR3 sequence (DNA): TGCAGTGCTAGAGGGGACAGGGTGAACACTGAAGCTTTCTTT.

Ten or more counts support this clonotype. The rearrangement uses TRBV11-2 and TRBJ2-1, with 12 positions matching TRBD2. Germline CDR1 is SGHAT and CDR2 is FQNNGV. V gave up 5 bases and J gave up 9 bases; unmatched junction bases: 11. The CDR3 is 16 residues long. CDR3 residues: CASSARLAGVSGEQFF. The CDR3 DNA is TGTGCCAGCAGCGCCAGACTAGCGGGAGTCTCTGGTGAGCAGTTCTTC.

J is TRBJ1-3 and V is TRBV10-3; D is unresolved. The CDR3 has 17 amino acids. V was pared by 0 bases and J by 0 bases, with 12 bases between. The germline V gene encodes CDR1 ENHRY and CDR2 SYGVKD. The CDR3 region is CAISESVVRYSGNTIYF. CDR3 DNA: TGTGCCATCAGTGAGTCTGTAGTCCGCTACTCTGGAAACACCATATATTTT.

The V gene is TRBV4-1, the J gene TRBJ1-1; 8 bases are a match to TRBD1. CDR1 and CDR2 from the germline V gene are MGHRA and YSYEKL. V lost 4 bases to trimming and J lost 5 bases; unmatched junction nucleotides: 6. The CDR3 extends over 14 amino acids. This CDR3 reads CASSRDRGGTEAFF. The DNA for the CDR3 is TGCGCCAGCAGCCGTGACAGGGGTGGAACTGAAGCTTTCTTT.

This clonotype occurred many times. This chain connects TRBV3-1 to TRBJ2-1; D remains unclear. V was clipped by 3 bases and J by 6 bases, with 6 bases between them. CDR1 is LGHDT, CDR2 YNNKEL, per germline (reference sequence). This CDR3 region has 12 residues. For the CDR3, the DNA is TGTGCCAGCAGCCACTCCACCAATGAGCAGTTCTTC. This codes for CASSHSTNEQFF.

This clonotype occurred many times. V gene TRBV12-3 or TRBV12-4 combines with J gene TRBJ1-1; weak D call: TRBD1 (6 bases). The germline V and J ends were trimmed by 5 bases and 1 base, with 14 bases remaining between them. The CDR3 contains 15 residues. The CDR3 DNA reads as TGTGCCAGCAGTCCACCCGGGGGGGCGAACACTGAAGCTTTCTTT. Its protein is CASSPPGGANTEAFF.

This chain connects TRBV29-1 to TRBJ1-1; the D gene is possibly TRBD1 (5 bases). This CDR3 spans 14 amino acids. CDR1 is SQVTM, CDR2 ANQGSEA, per germline. With 0 bases removed from V and 4 bases from J, the gap between germline ends came to 12 bases. The CDR3 DNA is TGCAGCGTTGAAGAAGCAGGGCGGGGCACTGAAGCTTTCTTT. It encodes CSVEEAGRGTEAFF.

The V and J genes are TRBV14 and TRBJ2-3, with 7 bases identical to TRBD1. Germline V gives CDR1 SGHDN, CDR2 FVKESK. The V gene end was trimmed by 4 bases and the J gene end by 3 bases; junction bases not matched to a gene: 7. The CDR3 consists of 15 residues. The CDR3 bases are TGTGCCAGCAGCCGGACGGGACAGTGGACAGATACGCAGTATTTT. Translation gives CASSRTGQWTDTQYF.

V usage is TRBV19 and J usage is TRBJ1-2, with D perhaps matching TRBD1 (6 bases). Germline CDR1 LNHDA, CDR2 SQIVND (reference sequence). Trimming removed 10 bases from V and 6 bases from J, with 21 bases in between. This CDR3 contains 14 residues. The CDR3 bases are TGTGCCACTACTATCGACAGGAGGGGCGATGGCTACACCTTC. It yields the protein CATTIDRRGDGYTF.

At least ten counts were recorded for this clonotype. V is TRBV6-1 and J is TRBJ2-5, with 7 positions matching TRBD2. The CDR3 has 14 amino acids. V shed 4 bases, J shed 7 bases, and the junction held 9 bases outside the gene matches. CDR1 and CDR2 from the germline V gene are MNHNS and SASEGT. CDR3 sequence (DNA): TGTGCCAGCAGTGTTGGGGGGGAGATAGGGACCCAGTACTTC. Its protein is CASSVGGEIGTQYF.